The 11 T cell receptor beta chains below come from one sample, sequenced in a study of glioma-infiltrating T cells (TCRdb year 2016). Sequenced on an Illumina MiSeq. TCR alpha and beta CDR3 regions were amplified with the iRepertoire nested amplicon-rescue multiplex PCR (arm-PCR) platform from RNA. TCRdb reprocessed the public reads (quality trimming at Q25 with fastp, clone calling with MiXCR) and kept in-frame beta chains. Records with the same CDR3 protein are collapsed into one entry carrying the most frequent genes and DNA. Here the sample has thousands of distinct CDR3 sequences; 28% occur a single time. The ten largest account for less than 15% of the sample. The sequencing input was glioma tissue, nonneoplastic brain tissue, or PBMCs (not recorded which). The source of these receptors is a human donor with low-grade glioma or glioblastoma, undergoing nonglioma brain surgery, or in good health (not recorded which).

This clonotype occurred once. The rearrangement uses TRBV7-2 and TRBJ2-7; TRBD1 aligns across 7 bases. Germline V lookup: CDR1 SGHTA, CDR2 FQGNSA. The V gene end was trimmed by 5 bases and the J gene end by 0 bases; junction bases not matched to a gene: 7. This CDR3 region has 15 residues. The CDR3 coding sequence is TGTGCCAGCAGCCCCCCCGGGACAGTCTCCTACGAGCAGTACTTC. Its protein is CASSPPGTVSYEQYF. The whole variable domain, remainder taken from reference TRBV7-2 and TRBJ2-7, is GAGVSQSPSNKVTEKGKDVELRCDPISGHTALYWYRQSLGQGLEFLIYFQGNSAPDKSGLPSDRFSAERTGGSVSTLTIQRTQQEDSAVYLCASSPPGTVSYEQYFGPGTRLTVT.

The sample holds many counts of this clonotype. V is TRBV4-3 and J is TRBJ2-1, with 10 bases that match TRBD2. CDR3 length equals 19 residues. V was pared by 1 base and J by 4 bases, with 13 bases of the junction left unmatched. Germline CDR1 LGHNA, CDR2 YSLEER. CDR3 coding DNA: TGCGCCAGCAGCCAAGGGGAAGGGGGGCTAGCGGGAGAGTACAATGAGCAGTTCTTC. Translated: CASSQGEGGLAGEYNEQFF.

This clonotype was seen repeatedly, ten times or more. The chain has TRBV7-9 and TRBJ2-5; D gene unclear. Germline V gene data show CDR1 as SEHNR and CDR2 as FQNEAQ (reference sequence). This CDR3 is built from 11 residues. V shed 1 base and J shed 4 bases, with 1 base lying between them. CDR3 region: CASSLVETQYF. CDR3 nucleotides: TGTGCCAGCAGCTTAGTAGAGACCCAGTACTTC.

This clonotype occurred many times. This chain's CDR3 is CASSRRDRDGANVLTF. CDR3 sequence (DNA): TGTGCCAGCAGTCGCCGGGACAGGGATGGGGCCAACGTCCTGACTTTC. The chain has TRBV7-8 and TRBJ2-6, with 9 bases identical to TRBD1. This CDR3 spans 16 amino acids. CDR1 and CDR2 (germline): SGHVS, FQNEAQ. V shed 6 bases, J shed 3 bases, and the junction held 6 bases outside the gene matches.

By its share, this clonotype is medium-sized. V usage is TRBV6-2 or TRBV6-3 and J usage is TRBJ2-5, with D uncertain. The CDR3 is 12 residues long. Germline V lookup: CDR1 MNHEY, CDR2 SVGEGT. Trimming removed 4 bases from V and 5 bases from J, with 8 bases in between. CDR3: CASSSFSETQYF. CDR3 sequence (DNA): TGTGCCAGCAGTTCCTTCTCGGAGACCCAGTACTTC.

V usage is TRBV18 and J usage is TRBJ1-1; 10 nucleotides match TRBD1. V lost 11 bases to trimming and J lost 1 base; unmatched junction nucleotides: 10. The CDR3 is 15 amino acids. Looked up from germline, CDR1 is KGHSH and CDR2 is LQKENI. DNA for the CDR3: TGTGCCTCACCAAGACAGGGGGCAGGGAACACTGAAGCTTTCTTT. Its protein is CASPRQGAGNTEAFF.

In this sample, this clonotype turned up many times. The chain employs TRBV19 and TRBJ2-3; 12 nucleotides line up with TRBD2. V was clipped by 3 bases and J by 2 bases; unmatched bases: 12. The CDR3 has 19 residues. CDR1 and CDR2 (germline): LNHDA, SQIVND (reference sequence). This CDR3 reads CASSILFGLAGINTDTQYF. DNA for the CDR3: TGTGCCAGTAGTATCCTCTTCGGACTAGCGGGAATAAACACAGATACGCAGTATTTT. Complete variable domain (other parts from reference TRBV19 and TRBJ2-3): DGGITQSPKYLFRKEGQNVTLSCEQNLNHDAMYWYRQDPGQGLRLIYYSQIVNDFQKGDIAEGYSVSREKKESFPLTVTSAQKNPTAFYLCASSILFGLAGINTDTQYFGPGTRLTVL.

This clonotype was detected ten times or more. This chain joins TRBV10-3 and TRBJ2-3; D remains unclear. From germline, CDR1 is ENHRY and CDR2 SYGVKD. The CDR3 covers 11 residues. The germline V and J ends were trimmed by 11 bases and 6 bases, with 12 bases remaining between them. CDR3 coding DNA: TGTGCCGCGGCTGGACGGGATACGCAGTATTTT. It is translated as CAAAGRDTQYF.

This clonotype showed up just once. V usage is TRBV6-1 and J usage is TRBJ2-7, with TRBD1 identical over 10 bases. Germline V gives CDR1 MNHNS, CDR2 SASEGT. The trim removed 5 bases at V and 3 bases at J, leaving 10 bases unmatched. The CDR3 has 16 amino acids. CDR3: CASSQIRDRGIYEQYV. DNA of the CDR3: TGTGCCAGCAGTCAAATCCGGGACAGGGGTATCTACGAGCAGTACGTC.

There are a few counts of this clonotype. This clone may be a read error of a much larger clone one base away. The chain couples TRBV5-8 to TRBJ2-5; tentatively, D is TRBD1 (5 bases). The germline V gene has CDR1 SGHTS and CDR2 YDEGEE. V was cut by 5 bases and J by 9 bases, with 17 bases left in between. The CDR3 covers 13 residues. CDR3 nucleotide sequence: TGTGCCAGCAGTCCGTGGATAGGGGCGCCCCAGTACTTC. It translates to CASSPWIGAPQYF.

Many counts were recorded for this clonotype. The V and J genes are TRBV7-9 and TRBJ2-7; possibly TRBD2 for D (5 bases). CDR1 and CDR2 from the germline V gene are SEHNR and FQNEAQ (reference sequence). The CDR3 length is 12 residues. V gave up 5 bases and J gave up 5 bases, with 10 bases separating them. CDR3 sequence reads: CASSVDYHEQYF. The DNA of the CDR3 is TGTGCCAGCAGCGTCGACTACCACGAGCAGTACTTC.